Sequencing of this T cell receptor (beta chain) was carried out in a study of blood T cell repertoires in COVID-19. Study information: PBMCs, B-cell-depleted T cells, or T cells were the source of the cDNA or gDNA that made up the material.

Produced via immunoSEQ multiplex PCR; TCRdb's table is partial and in-frame only. This sample has 150,000 to 200,000 clones, with 70% to 85% found just once. The CDR3 has 18 residues. This clone was seen a few times. Two negative PCRs, clearance, or symptom resolution were required of recovered Cohort 3 donors. The sequence was obtained from a woman aged 50 to 60 who had recovered from COVID-19. Sequences were obtained from PBMCs or T cells enriched from blood (not recorded which). This chain links TRBV12-1 with TRBJ2-5; the table's D call TRBD2 went unverified against the DNA. TRBV12-1 constitutes a pseudogene. Written as DNA, the CDR3 is TGTGCCAGCAGCTCATCCAACCCGACTAGCGGGGTGCGGGAGACCCAGTACTTC. It yields the protein CASSSSNPTSGVRETQYF.